This is a list of T cell receptor beta chains from one sample in a study of cytomegalovirus exposure and HLA in healthy donors. Clones were sequenced by immunoSEQ multiplex PCR, and TCRdb holds only the in-frame ones, with some missing. The sample includes about 60,000 clones, around four fifths seen only once; the top ten take 2.5% to 3.5%. The sample consisted of PBMCs. These receptors originate from a woman in her 30s in good health and CMV-seronegative. Each CDR3 is given with its conserved first and last residue. D genes are given only for firm matches. Some rows have no size entry. The others give once, few or many, or a class for an expanded clone.

>TRBV9|TRBJ2-1|TRBD2|.
TGTGCCAGCAGCCTAGCGGGAGGGTGGGATGAGCAGTTCTTC
CASSLAGGWDEQFF
>TRBV6-1|TRBJ2-6|.|.
TGTGCCAGCAGCCATACGGGTGGGGCCAACGTCCTGACTTTC
CASSHTGGANVLTF
>TRBV7-3|TRBJ2-2|TRBD1|.
TGTGCCAGCAGCTCCGGGACAGAAACCACCGGGGAGCTGTTTTTT
CASSSGTETTGELFF
>TRBV19|TRBJ2-2|TRBD2|.
TGTGCCAGTACTCCGACTAGCGGGACCACCGGGGAGCTGTTTTTT
CASTPTSGTTGELFF
>TRBV18|TRBJ2-7|.|.
TGTGCCAGCTCACCATCATCCGAGTCCTACGAGCAGTACTTC
CASSPSSESYEQYF
>TRBV9|TRBJ1-2|TRBD1|.
TGTGCCAGCAGCGTCACGGGGGACAGGTCCTATGGCTACACCTTC
CASSVTGDRSYGYTF
>TRBV25-1|TRBJ1-3|.|.
TGTGCCAGCAGTGACTCTGGGCGATACGGAAACACCATATATTTT
CASSDSGRYGNTIYF
>TRBV5-1|TRBJ1-1|TRBD1|once
TGCGCCAGCAGCTACAGGGGACAGGGAGGAACTGAAGCTTTCTTT
CASSYRGQGGTEAFF
>TRBV7-9|TRBJ2-3|.|once
TGTTCCAGCAGCCATAGTCCAGTCGGGGATACGCAGTATTTT
CSSSHSPVGDTQYF
>TRBV30|TRBJ2-7|.|.
TGTGCCTGGAGTAAAGGGAGCTCCTACGAGCAGTACTTC
CAWSKGSSYEQYF
>TRBV27|TRBJ1-1|TRBD1|.
TGTGCCAGCAGTCCGGATTATGGGACAGGGATTGAAGCTTTCTTT
CASSPDYGTGIEAFF
>TRBV5-1|TRBJ2-1|TRBD2|.
TGCGCCAGCAGCTTGGGGCTAGCGGGGGGGAGTAGCTCCTACAATGAGCAGTTCTTC
CASSLGLAGGSSSYNEQFF
>TRBV4-1|TRBJ1-1|.|.
TGCGCCAGCAGAACGATGGCAGGGCCGAACACTGAAGCTTTCTTT
CASRTMAGPNTEAFF
>TRBV15|TRBJ1-5|TRBD1|.
TGTGCCACCAGAACCGGGACAGTCGATCAGCCCCAGCATTTT
CATRTGTVDQPQHF
>TRBV9|TRBJ2-3|.|.
TGTGCCAGCAGCACCCGCCCGAGTTCCGCAGATACGCAGTATTTT
CASSTRPSSADTQYF
>TRBV6-5|TRBJ1-2|TRBD1|.
TGTGCCAGCAGTTTGTGGACAGGGGGGTATGATGGCTACACCTTC
CASSLWTGGYDGYTF
>TRBV14|TRBJ2-1|TRBD2|.
TGTGCCAGCAGCCAAAGCGGGGGGGCTGTGAATGAGCAGTTCTTC
CASSQSGGAVNEQFF
>TRBV7-2|TRBJ2-5|.|.
TGTGCCAGCAGCTTAGACGGCAGGAGGGAGGAGACCCAGTACTTC
CASSLDGRREETQYF
>TRBV7-2|TRBJ1-2|.|once
TGTGCCAGCAGCTTAGCGCTAGTCTCCGGTGGCTACACCTTC
CASSLALVSGGYTF
>TRBV30|TRBJ1-6|TRBD1|.
TGTGCCCAAGGGGACAGGGTCCTCCACTTT
CAQGDRVLHF
>TRBV18|TRBJ2-1|.|once
TGTGCCAGCTCACCACAGGGGTTGGATGAGCAGTTCTTC
CASSPQGLDEQFF
>TRBV27|TRBJ2-7|TRBD1|once
TGTGCCAGCAAACTTGGACAGGGGTCCCCGCTCGAGCAGTACTTC
CASKLGQGSPLEQYF
>TRBV19|TRBJ1-5|.|.
TGTGCCAGTAGGGGACAAAGCAATCAGCCCCAGCATTTT
CASRGQSNQPQHF
>TRBV7-9|TRBJ1-4|.|.
TGTGCCAGCAGCCCTATGGGCACCGCAACTAATGAAAAACTGTTTTTT
CASSPMGTATNEKLFF
>TRBV14|TRBJ2-3|.|.
TGTGCCAGCAGCCAACCAGGGTCGAGCATGTATACGCAGTATTTT
CASSQPGSSMYTQYF
>TRBV4-3|TRBJ1-1|.|few
TGCGCCAGCAGCCCAACAGGGTACATGAACACTGAAGCTTTCTTT
CASSPTGYMNTEAFF
>TRBV5-4|TRBJ2-2|TRBD2|.
TGTGCCAGCAGCGCCACTAGCGGGAGGGCCGCGAACACCGGGGAGCTGTTTTTT
CASSATSGRAANTGELFF
>TRBV7-9|TRBJ2-5|.|once
TGTGCCAGCTTAGGAGCTAGCGCGGCCGAGACCCAGTACTTC
CASLGASAAETQYF
>TRBV30|TRBJ1-2|TRBD1|.
TGTGCCTGGAGTACCGGGACAGGAACAGGGGGCTACACCTTC
CAWSTGTGTGGYTF
>TRBV6-1|TRBJ1-5|.|.
TGTGCCGGGGGAACAGGGCCAAATCAGCCCCAGCATTTT
CAGGTGPNQPQHF
>TRBV6-1|TRBJ2-1|TRBD2|few
TGTGCCAGCAGTAGGGGACTAGCGGGTTACAATGAGCAGTTCTTC
CASSRGLAGYNEQFF
>TRBV29-1|TRBJ2-3|TRBD1|.
TGCAGCGTTGAACTTGGACAGGGGGGAACAGATACGCAGTATTTT
CSVELGQGGTDTQYF
>TRBV7-7|TRBJ2-1|.|.
TGTGCTAGCAGCTTAGGGGGGCCGGGGGGCGGCTCCTACAATGAGCAGTTCTTC
CASSLGGPGGGSYNEQFF
>TRBV5-6|TRBJ2-2|.|.
TGTGCCAGCAGCTTGGATATCGCCGGGGAGCTGTTTTTT
CASSLDIAGELFF
>TRBV11-3|TRBJ2-5|TRBD2|.
TGTGCCAGCAGCTTCCGGGGGGACGAGACCCAGTACTTC
CASSFRGDETQYF
>TRBV5-1|TRBJ1-1|.|.
TGCGCCAGCAGCTTGGCCCGGGGGGCGGCTTTCTTT
CASSLARGAAFF
>TRBV25-1|TRBJ1-2|TRBD1|.
TGTGCCAGCAGTGGACCAGCGGACAAGGGGGCTTTCTATGGCTACACCTTC
CASSGPADKGAFYGYTF
>TRBV4-3|TRBJ1-5|.|.
TGCGCCAGCAGCCAACTTTCCGGGGGGAATCAGCCCCAGCATTTT
CASSQLSGGNQPQHF
>TRBV7-2|TRBJ2-3|TRBD1|.
TGTGCCAGCAGCGCCGCCGGGACAGGGTTAGATACGCAGTATTTT
CASSAAGTGLDTQYF
>TRBV7-2|TRBJ2-5|.|.
TGTGCCAGCAGCTTAGAACAAGACCCGGACAGCCAAGAGACCCAGTACTTC
CASSLEQDPDSQETQYF
>TRBV15|TRBJ2-1|TRBD2|.
TGTGCCACCAGCAGAGGGACTAGCGGGAGTTTCTACAATGAGCAGTTCTTC
CATSRGTSGSFYNEQFF
>TRBV19|TRBJ1-2|TRBD1|.
TGTGCCAGTAGACCAGGGGGCGATGGCTACACCTTC
CASRPGGDGYTF
>TRBV5-4|TRBJ1-4|.|.
TGTGCCAGCAGCTTGGACTCCAGGCTGGGTGAAAAACTGTTTTTT
CASSLDSRLGEKLFF
>TRBV6-5|TRBJ1-1|.|.
TGTGCCAGCAGTTACGTACCGGTGAACACTGAAGCTTTCTTT
CASSYVPVNTEAFF
>TRBV21-1|TRBJ1-1|.|.
TGTGCCAGCAGCAAAACCCGACAGGGGATTATGAACACTGAAGCTTTCTTT
CASSKTRQGIMNTEAFF
>TRBV6-6|TRBJ2-3|.|.
TGTGCCAGCACCTTACTGAACAGGGTAGGCACAGATACGCAGTATTTT
CASTLLNRVGTDTQYF
>TRBV7-9|TRBJ1-1|TRBD1|.
TGTTCCAGCAGCTTAGTAGGGGGCGAAGCTTTCTTT
CSSSLVGGEAFF
>TRBV4-3|TRBJ2-5|TRBD2|.
TGCGCCAGCAGCGCGACCGGGACTAGCGGGCAAGAGACCCAGTACTTC
CASSATGTSGQETQYF
>TRBV18|TRBJ2-5|TRBD2|.
TGTGCCAGCTCACCCGCGGGGGGCGAAGAGACCCAGTACTTC
CASSPAGGEETQYF
>TRBV5-1|TRBJ2-6|.|.
TGCGCCAGCAGCTTGGGGTCCTTTGAGGCTGGGGCCAACGTCCTGACTTTC
CASSLGSFEAGANVLTF
>TRBV4-2|TRBJ2-2|TRBD2|.
TGTGCCAGCAGCCTTCGCTTCGAGGGTAGCGGGGGGCCGGTTGACACCGGGGAGCTGTTTTTT
CASSLRFEGSGGPVDTGELFF
>TRBV15|TRBJ2-7|TRBD1|.
TGTGCCACCAGCAGGCCGGGACAGGGCTACGAGCAGTACTTC
CATSRPGQGYEQYF
>TRBV19|TRBJ1-1|.|.
TGTGCCAGTAAGGAGAGGAGACTGAACACTGAAGCTTTCTTT
CASKERRLNTEAFF
>TRBV4-1|TRBJ2-7|.|few
TGCGCCAGCAGCCCTGAGACTAGTATATTCCTCCACGAGCAGTACTTC
CASSPETSIFLHEQYF
>TRBV7-9|TRBJ1-1|TRBD1|once
TGTGCCAGCAGCTTAGTAGGGGGCGAAGCTTTCTTT
CASSLVGGEAFF